This section outlines one T cell receptor (beta chain) sequence together with its context. Its antigen is not known. The germline V gene encodes CDR1 DFQATT and CDR2 SNEGSKA (reference sequence). The CDR3 totals 16 residues. V was pared by 3 bases and J by 5 bases, with 12 bases of the junction left unmatched. The source of the sample is a study of post-analysis software for immune sequencing data. Study information: Included courses were relapsing-remitting and secondary progressive multiple sclerosis; progressive-relapsing multiple sclerosis was also included.

Study results and caveats: The F measure placed samples prepared in the same batch into strongly shared clusters. Relative to controls, patients had roughly five TRBV segments at higher frequency, with TRBV5-6, TRBV5-1 and TRBV20-1 among these. Normalized Chao1 diversity was significantly reduced in patients versus controls.

The library was made from cDNA and included unique molecular identifiers. About 500,000 cDNA molecules were obtained per 1 to 10 million input T cells. MiXCR, run by TCRdb on the PCR reads, gives a single entry per CDR3 protein. The repertoire has roughly 570,000 distinct CDR3 sequences, 30% to 40% of them found once; the top ten carry around 6.1%. The chain couples TRBV20-1 to TRBJ2-5, with 10 bases identical to TRBD2. Sequencing input: blood. The sequence came from a girl aged 2-17 years with multiple sclerosis. Here the CDR3 DNA reads TGCAGTGCTAGCCCTATGCTAGCGGGGGTATCGGAGACCCAGTACTTC. This gives the protein CSASPMLAGVSETQYF.